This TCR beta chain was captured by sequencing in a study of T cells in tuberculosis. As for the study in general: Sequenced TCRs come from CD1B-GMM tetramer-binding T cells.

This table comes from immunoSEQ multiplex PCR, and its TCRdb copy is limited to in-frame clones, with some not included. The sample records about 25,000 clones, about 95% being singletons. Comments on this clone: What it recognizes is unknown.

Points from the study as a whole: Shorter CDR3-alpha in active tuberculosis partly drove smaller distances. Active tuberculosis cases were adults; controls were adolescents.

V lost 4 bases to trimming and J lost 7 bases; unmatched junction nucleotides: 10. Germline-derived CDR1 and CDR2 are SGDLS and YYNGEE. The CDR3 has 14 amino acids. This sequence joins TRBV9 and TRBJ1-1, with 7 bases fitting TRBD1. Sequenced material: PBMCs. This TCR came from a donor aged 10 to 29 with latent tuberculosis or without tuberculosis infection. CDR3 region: CASSYSGQVSEAFF. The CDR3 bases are TGTGCCAGCAGCTACTCTGGACAGGTTAGTGAAGCTTTCTTT.